One sample yielded the 4 T cell receptor beta chains listed below, sequenced in a study of radiation and T cells in renal cell carcinoma. Measured with immunoSEQ multiplex PCR; TCRdb has only the in-frame clones, and not every one. The sample carries roughly 130,000 clones, more than 75% recorded once. Time point indicated: blood 2 weeks post-SBRT. Treatment here: 15 Gy SBRT to primary tumor, nephrectomy 4 weeks later. The material was blood, obtained from a patient whose treatment included radiotherapy and nephrectomy. These receptors were collected from a woman in her 70s with renal cell carcinoma.

The chain recombines TRBV5-1 with TRBJ2-5; 8 nucleotides match TRBD2. The CDR3 extends over 14 amino acids. Germline V lookup: CDR1 SGHRS, CDR2 YFSETQ. V was pared by 4 bases and J by 1 base, with 3 bases of the junction left unmatched. CDR3 DNA: TGCGCCAGCAGCGCGACTAGCGTCCAAGAGACCCAGTACTTC. As protein: CASSATSVQETQYF.

As regards this clone: One end of the junction fails to match germline, which may point to a read error. V is TRBV6-1 and J is TRBJ1-3; 7 bases line up with TRBD1. Germline V gene data show CDR1 as MNHNS and CDR2 as SASEGT. The CDR3 is made up of 14 amino acids. The CDR3 region is CASSEDRAGNTIYF. The CDR3 nucleotides are TGTGCCAGCAGCGAAGACAGGGCTGGAAACACCATATATTTT.

A single count supports this clone. The V call is TRBV27, the J call TRBJ1-2; the D is unclear. CDR3 size: 12 residues. Trimming removed 6 bases at V and 6 bases at J, with 11 bases between. Germline V gene data show CDR1 as MNHEY and CDR2 as SMNVEV (reference sequence). The CDR3 region has the DNA TGTGCCAGCAGGGGCAGGAACCATGGCTACACCTTC. Translated, it gives CASRGRNHGYTF.

This chain links TRBV19 with TRBJ1-6; 9 nucleotides align to TRBD1. The CDR3 totals 17 residues. From germline, CDR1 is LNHDA and CDR2 SQIVND (reference sequence). V lost 1 base and J lost 7; bases outside the gene matches: 8. CDR3 region: CASSIGSGQGVNSPLHF. In DNA form, the CDR3 reads TGTGCCAGTAGTATAGGCTCGGGACAGGGTGTAAATTCACCCCTCCACTTT.